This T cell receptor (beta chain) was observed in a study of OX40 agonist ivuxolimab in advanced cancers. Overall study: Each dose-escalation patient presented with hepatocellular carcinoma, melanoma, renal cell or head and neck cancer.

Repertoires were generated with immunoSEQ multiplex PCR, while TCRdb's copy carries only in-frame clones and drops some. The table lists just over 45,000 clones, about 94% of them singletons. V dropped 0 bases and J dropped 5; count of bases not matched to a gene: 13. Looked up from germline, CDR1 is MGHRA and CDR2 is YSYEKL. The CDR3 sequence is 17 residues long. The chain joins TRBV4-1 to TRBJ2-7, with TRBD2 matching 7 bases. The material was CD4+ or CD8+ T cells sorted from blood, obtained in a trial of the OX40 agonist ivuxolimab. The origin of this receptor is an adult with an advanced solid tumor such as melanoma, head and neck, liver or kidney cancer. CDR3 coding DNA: TGCGCCAGCAGCCAAGAGGGGTCTAGGGCTAGCGGTAACGAGCAGTACTTC. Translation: CASSQEGSRASGNEQYF.